This paragraph covers one T cell receptor (beta chain) sequence. Participants' own reports of clinical history determined their cohort assignment. All recovered Cohort 3 donors got two negative PCRs, got clearance, or saw symptom resolution. Per the original methods: Amplification of reference gene primers provided the estimated nucleated cell counts. Here immunoSEQ multiplex PCR was the method, and the copy in TCRdb shows in-frame clones only, minus some. The D gene and trimming were derived from the DNA, and the V and J assignments and clone size from that table. Among around 130,000 clones listed, roughly 80% were seen once. The data were obtained in a study of blood T cell repertoires in COVID-19. The sample comprised PBMCs or T cells enriched from blood (not recorded which). The source of this sequence is a man aged 30 to 45 who had recovered from COVID-19.

The CDR3 reads CASSPGQGRQPQHF. The DNA for the CDR3 is TGTGCCAGCAGTCCCGGACAGGGTCGTCAGCCCCAGCATTTT. V and J are TRBV6-5 and TRBJ1-5, with 8 bases that match TRBD1. The trim removed 5 bases at V and 6 bases at J, leaving 6 bases unmatched. Germline CDR1 reads MNHEY; CDR2 reads SVGAGI. The CDR3 extends over 14 amino acids.